The 25 T cell receptor beta chains below come from one sample, sequenced in a study of OX40 agonist ivuxolimab in advanced cancers. TCRdb's table, derived via immunoSEQ multiplex PCR, lists solely in-frame clones and lacks some. The sample includes some 57,000 clones, almost 85% of them seen just once. The material was CD4+ or CD8+ T cells sorted from blood, obtained in a trial of the OX40 agonist ivuxolimab. These receptors originate from an adult with an advanced solid tumor such as melanoma, head and neck, liver or kidney cancer.

J is TRBJ1-3 and V is TRBV5-1; D not resolved. There are 16 residues in the CDR3. Germline V gene data show CDR1 as SGHRS and CDR2 as YFSETQ. V was clipped by 0 bases and J by 0 bases, with 10 bases between them. CDR3 protein: CASSLEGTRSGNTIYF. In DNA, the CDR3 is TGCGCCAGCAGCTTGGAAGGAACACGCTCTGGAAACACCATATATTTT.

The rearrangement links TRBV11-2 to TRBJ2-7, with 8 nucleotides matching TRBD1. V lost 0 bases, J lost 6 bases, and 7 bases stayed unmatched. The germline V gene encodes CDR1 SGHAT and CDR2 FQNNGV. The CDR3 is 15 residues long. The chain's CDR3 is CASSLETGARGEQYF. The DNA of the CDR3 is TGTGCCAGCAGCTTAGAGACAGGGGCCAGGGGCGAGCAGTACTTC.

V usage is TRBV5-4 and J usage is TRBJ2-3; 7 bases line up with TRBD2. Losses at the gene ends were 4 bases for V and 6 bases for J; bases not matched to a gene: 17. The CDR3 is made up of 17 amino acids. CDR1 and CDR2 from the germline V gene are SGHNT and YYREEE (reference sequence). CDR3 amino acids: CASSQDRGLSAGDTQYF. The CDR3 nucleotides read TGTGCCAGCAGCCAGGACCGGGGACTATCTGCGGGGGATACGCAGTATTTT.

The chain joins TRBV28 to TRBJ2-1; D might be TRBD2 (6 bases). Deletions cut 7 bases from V and 7 bases from J, with 17 bases between. Germline CDR1 reads MDHEN; CDR2 reads SYDVKM. The CDR3 spans 14 residues. The CDR3 is CASTREYERNEQFF. CDR3 bases: TGTGCCAGCACCCGGGAGTATGAGAGAAATGAGCAGTTCTTC.

The chain has TRBV6-5 and TRBJ2-4; tentatively, D is TRBD1 (6 bases). This CDR3 region has 13 residues. Trimming took 7 bases from V and 7 from J, leaving 14 bases between them. Germline V gene sequence: CDR1 MNHEY, CDR2 SVGAGI. Written as DNA, the CDR3 is TGTGCCAGCACCACGGACAGTTTGAACATTCAGTACTTC. It is translated as CASTTDSLNIQYF.

This sequence joins TRBV6-8 and TRBJ1-1; D unresolved. V was cut by 2 bases and J by 4 bases, with 5 bases left in between. CDR3 length equals 12 residues. Germline values: CDR1 MNHGY, CDR2 SAAAGT. The CDR3 region has the DNA TGTGCCAGCAGTTACGGAGCCACTGAAGCTTTCTTT. Translating it yields CASSYGATEAFF.

V is TRBV14 and J is TRBJ1-4, with D perhaps matching TRBD1 (6 bases). V was cut by 4 bases and J by 4 bases, with 10 bases left in between. Germline assignment: CDR1 SGHDN and CDR2 FVKESK. CDR3 length equals 14 residues. DNA for the CDR3: TGTGCCAGCAGCCGGGGACACTATAATGAAAAACTGTTTTTT. It encodes CASSRGHYNEKLFF.

The rearrangement links TRBV28 to TRBJ1-1, with D unclear. Trimming removed 2 bases at V and 5 bases at J, with 18 bases between. The CDR3 is 16 residues long. Germline values: CDR1 MDHEN, CDR2 SYDVKM. The CDR3 DNA is TGTGCCAGCAGTTTAGCGGGGAGAGAGGGCGGTACTGAAGCTTTCTTT. Translated, it gives CASSLAGREGGTEAFF. The entire variable domain, with the rest obtained from reference TRBV28 and TRBJ1-1, is as follows: DVKVTQSSRYLVKRTGEKVFLECVQDMDHENMFWYRQDPGLGLRLIYFSYDVKMKEKGDIPEGYSVSREKKERFSLILESASTNQTSMYLCASSLAGREGGTEAFFGQGTRLTVV.

The genes are TRBV5-1 and TRBJ2-7, with 9 bases that match TRBD1. The V gene end was trimmed by 5 bases and the J gene end by 2 bases; junction bases not matched to a gene: 8. The CDR3 spans 15 residues. Germline V gives CDR1 SGHRS, CDR2 YFSETQ. CDR3 in DNA: TGCGCCAGCAGTCCGGGACAGGGATCCACCTACGAGCAGTACTTC. This encodes CASSPGQGSTYEQYF. Drawing the rest from reference TRBV5-1 and TRBJ2-7, the complete variable domain is KAGVTQTPRYLIKTRGQQVTLSCSPISGHRSVSWYQQTPGQGLQFLFEYFSETQRNKGNFPGRFSGRQFSNSRSEMNVSTLELGDSALYLCASSPGQGSTYEQYFGPGTRLTVT.

V and J are TRBV27 and TRBJ2-3; D possibly corresponds to TRBD2 (6 bases). The CDR3 runs to 17 residues. Germline CDR1 MNHEY, CDR2 SMNVEV (reference sequence). Trimming pared 5 bases from V and 8 bases from J, leaving 26 bases between. DNA of the CDR3: TGTGCCAGCAGTCCCACCGGGAGAAAAGGAGGCGTGGGTACGCAGTATTTT. It translates to CASSPTGRKGGVGTQYF.

The rearrangement joins TRBV5-5 to TRBJ1-4; no reliable D call. CDR1 and CDR2 from the germline V gene are SGHKS and YYEKEE (reference sequence). The CDR3 loop spans 15 amino acids. Deletions cut 0 bases from V and 4 bases from J, with 10 bases between. In DNA form, the CDR3 reads TGTGCCAGCAGCTTGGTTCCAGGAGGTAATGAAAAACTGTTTTTT. Translating gives CASSLVPGGNEKLFF. Variable domain in full (rest from reference TRBV5-5 and TRBJ1-4): DAGVTQSPTHLIKTRGQQVTLRCSPISGHKSVSWYQQVLGQGPQFIFQYYEKEERGRGNFPDRFSARQFPNYSSELNVNALLLGDSALYLCASSLVPGGNEKLFFGSGTQLSVL.

The V call is TRBV11-2, the J call TRBJ2-7, with D tentatively TRBD2 (6 bases). The ends were cut back, 1 base at V and 0 bases at J, with 22 bases in the middle. CDR3 size: 19 residues. Looked up from germline, CDR1 is SGHAT and CDR2 is FQNNGV. In DNA form, the CDR3 reads TGTGCCAGCAGCTTAGGGTTCGTGTTAGCGGAACCTTTCTCCTACGAGCAGTACTTC. Its translation: CASSLGFVLAEPFSYEQYF.

J is TRBJ2-3 and V is TRBV5-1, with D possibly matching TRBD2 (6 bases). With 6 bases removed from V and 5 bases from J, the gap between germline ends came to 13 bases. The germline V gene encodes CDR1 SGHRS and CDR2 YFSETQ. This CDR3 spans 13 amino acids. The CDR3 sequence: CASKPLAEDTQYF. The CDR3 region has the DNA TGCGCCAGCAAACCATTAGCGGAAGATACGCAGTATTTT. The full variable domain, its missing parts supplied by reference TRBV5-1 and TRBJ2-3, is KAGVTQTPRYLIKTRGQQVTLSCSPISGHRSVSWYQQTPGQGLQFLFEYFSETQRNKGNFPGRFSGRQFSNSRSEMNVSTLELGDSALYLCASKPLAEDTQYFGPGTRLTVL.

This rearrangement joins TRBV28 to TRBJ1-2; tentative D call: TRBD1 (5 bases). The germline V gene has CDR1 MDHEN and CDR2 SYDVKM. Trimming shortened V by 4 bases and J by 14 bases, and 20 bases separated the two germline ends. The CDR3 runs to 13 residues. This CDR3 is CASSSLPEGQGTF. The CDR3 region has the DNA TGTGCCAGCAGTTCCCTCCCGGAAGGGCAGGGTACCTTC.

The genes are TRBV7-2 and TRBJ1-4; D gene unclear. The CDR3 is made up of 14 amino acids. V gave up 5 bases and J gave up 5 bases, with 12 bases separating them. CDR1 SGHTA and CDR2 FQGNSA come from the germline V gene. CDR3 coding DNA: TGTGCCAGCAGCCTACGGTCTGGGAATGAAAAACTGTTTTTT. Protein product: CASSLRSGNEKLFF.

V usage is TRBV2 and J usage is TRBJ2-5; perhaps TRBD1 as D (7 bases). The CDR3 is 17 residues long. The ends were cut back, 8 bases at V and 3 bases at J, with 25 bases in the middle. Germline values: CDR1 SNHLY, CDR2 FYNNEI. DNA for the CDR3: TGTGCCAGCCGAGGGGGAGGACAGGTTGAGGGGAAAGAGACCCAGTACTTC. This encodes CASRGGGQVEGKETQYF.

V gene TRBV6-4 combines with J gene TRBJ1-1; 7 positions match TRBD1. The CDR3 extends over 13 amino acids. The germline gives CDR1 MRHNA, CDR2 SNTAGT. Unmatched junction bases numbered 1, after V lost 5 bases and J lost 1 base. The CDR3 sequence is CASSRTGNTEAFF. The CDR3 bases are TGTGCCAGCAGTCGGACAGGGAACACTGAAGCTTTCTTT.

The V and J genes are TRBV5-3 and TRBJ2-1; D possibly corresponds to TRBD2 (5 bases). TRBV5-3 carries the ORF label, with uncertain function. The CDR3 runs to 16 residues. V was pared by 3 bases and J by 4 bases, with 17 bases between. CDR3 residues: CARSSPYGMVYNEQFF. As DNA, the CDR3 is TGTGCCAGAAGCTCCCCCTACGGGATGGTATACAATGAGCAGTTCTTC.

The gene calls are TRBV5-1 and TRBJ2-5; 7 nucleotides align to TRBD1. CDR1 and CDR2 (germline): SGHRS, YFSETQ. V was clipped by 4 bases and J by 3 bases; unmatched bases: 9. This CDR3 has 15 amino acids. This CDR3 reads CASSIQDRIEETQYF. CDR3 nucleotide sequence: TGCGCCAGCAGCATCCAGGACAGGATAGAAGAGACCCAGTACTTC.

The chain combines TRBV7-2 with TRBJ2-7; D uncertain. The ends were cut back, 4 bases at V and 0 bases at J, with 7 bases in the middle. CDR1 and CDR2 from the germline V gene are SGHTA and FQGNSA. This CDR3 spans 13 amino acids. CDR3 region: CASSSSSSYEQYF. The CDR3 nucleotides read TGTGCCAGCAGCTCATCTAGCTCCTACGAGCAGTACTTC.

The rearrangement uses TRBV9 and TRBJ2-3; D may be TRBD1 (5 bases). The V end was cut by 3 bases, the J end by 4 bases, with 9 bases between. Germline V gives CDR1 SGDLS, CDR2 YYNGEE. The CDR3 has 13 residues. CDR3 bases: TGTGCCAGCAGCGCCCCAGGGTCAGATACGCAGTATTTT. It specifies CASSAPGSDTQYF.

The chain couples TRBV7-2 to TRBJ2-5; no clear D. Germline V gene data show CDR1 as SGHTA and CDR2 as FQGNSA. The CDR3 loop spans 17 amino acids. V gave up 4 bases and J gave up 1 base, with 19 bases separating them. The CDR3 sequence: CASSYLPRARSQETQYF. Here the CDR3 DNA reads TGTGCCAGCAGCTATCTTCCCAGAGCCCGCTCCCAAGAGACCCAGTACTTC.

This sequence joins TRBV11-3 and TRBJ1-5; tentatively, D is TRBD1 (5 bases). Germline V lookup: CDR1 SGHNT, CDR2 YENEEA. Trimming left V 3 bases short and J 3 bases short, with 21 bases between. The CDR3 has 18 residues. CDR3 sequence reads: CASSFPGPRQYTNQPQHF. Here the CDR3 DNA reads TGTGCCAGCAGCTTTCCAGGGCCGAGACAGTATACCAATCAGCCCCAGCATTTT.

As for this clone: At one end, the junction sequence differs from germline, possibly due to a read error. The chain uses TRBV29-1 and TRBJ2-1; the match to TRBD2 covers 7 bases. The CDR3 consists of 19 residues. The germline V gene encodes CDR1 SQVTM and CDR2 ANQGSEA. CDR3 amino acids: CSVEERGRASGIINNEQFF. In nucleotides, the CDR3 is TGCAGCGTGGAAGAGCGGGGAAGAGCTAGCGGTATAATAAACAATGAGCAGTTCTTC.

The rearrangement joins TRBV6-5 to TRBJ1-1, with D maybe TRBD1 (5 bases). Germline-derived CDR1 and CDR2 are MNHEY and SVGAGI. CDR3 length: 12 residues. With 6 bases removed from V and 7 bases from J, the gap between germline ends came to 12 bases. In nucleotides, the CDR3 is TGTGCCAGCAGGCGACAGCCTTATGAAGCTTTCTTT. It codes for CASRRQPYEAFF.